This is a list of T cell receptor beta chains from one sample in a study of cytomegalovirus exposure and HLA in healthy donors. Method: immunoSEQ multiplex PCR; TCRdb's copy keeps in-frame clones and lacks some. The sample has approximately 95,000 clones; about 80% are singletons. Sequences were obtained from PBMCs. The receptors come from a man between 18 and 29 years old in good health and CMV-seropositive. Each CDR3 is given with its conserved first and last residue. Where a row states a size, it is once, few, many or the class of an expanded clone; other rows omit it.

>TRBJ2-7|NA|TRBV4-1
CASSQGLAGSYEQYF
>TRBJ2-6|NA|TRBV6-4
CASSDDFSGANVLTF
>TRBJ1-5|NA|TRBV5-4
CASSFGEDQPQHF
>TRBJ2-5|NA|TRBV5-1
CASSLWALETQYF
>TRBJ1-2|NA|TRBV28
CASSPQGAHGYTF
>TRBJ2-7|NA|TRBV5-1
CASSLGLTAYEQYF
>TRBJ1-6|NA|TRBV4-2
CASSQVAGQGNSPLHF
>TRBJ1-1|NA|TRBV11-2
CASSLTHTEAFF
>TRBJ2-1|NA|TRBV6-6
CASSYSLADPSNEQFF
>TRBJ1-3|NA|TRBV7-8
CASSLGGTISGNTIYF
>TRBJ2-7|NA|TRBV6-1
CASSVSGTGSYEQYF
>TRBJ1-6|few|TRBV5-1
CASSLEQGAITSPLHF
>TRBJ1-1|NA|TRBV27
CASSFGTGNTEAFF
>TRBJ2-3|NA|TRBV7-9
CASSSGTTTYLEYF
>TRBJ2-3|NA|TRBV9
CASSVEPSGGTDTQYF
>TRBJ1-3|NA|TRBV28
CASRAQGYSGNTIYF
>TRBJ1-5|NA|TRBV7-9
CASSLATGGYPNQPQHF
>TRBJ2-3|NA|TRBV7-2
CASSAYSTDTQYF
>TRBJ1-5|once|TRBV19
CASSLASNQPQHF
>TRBJ1-2|NA|TRBV28
CASSVRGYGYTF
>TRBJ1-4|NA|TRBV9
CASSTGGTNEKLFF
>TRBJ2-1|NA|TRBV25-1
CASSESGGTGGGNEQFF
>TRBJ2-1|NA|TRBV2
CASRLGGPKGNEQFF
>TRBJ1-1|NA|TRBV5-1
CASSSQLMGGATEAFF
>TRBJ1-1|NA|TRBV19
CASSYLRLNTEAFF
>TRBJ2-3|NA|TRBV6-6
CATCSGGTDTQYF
>TRBJ2-5|NA|TRBV19
CASNERGYQETQYF
>TRBJ2-2|NA|TRBV25-1
CASSLSHTGELFF
>TRBJ2-1|NA|TRBV13
CASSSGLENNEQFF
>TRBJ2-3|NA|TRBV7-6
CASSLLAGTIDTQYF
>TRBJ1-3|NA|TRBV30
CAWSQYGFSGNTIYF
>TRBJ2-7|NA|TRBV18
CASSRQESTGTSYEQYF
>TRBJ2-5|NA|TRBV9
CASSVGQVQETQYF
>TRBJ2-1|NA|TRBV7-3
CASSPSTSGVYNEQFF
>TRBJ1-6|NA|TRBV4-1
CASSQDRNSPLHF
>TRBJ1-1|NA|TRBV30
CAWSQSGGGSAFF
>TRBJ1-5|NA|TRBV28
CASSSPRTGQPQHF
>TRBJ2-7|NA|TRBV5-1
CASSLGQGLADYEQYF
>TRBJ1-1|NA|TRBV4-1
CASSQVGQNTEAFF
>TRBJ2-7|NA|TRBV19
CASSITDTYEQYF
>TRBJ1-1|once|TRBV9
CASSGESDTEAFF
>TRBJ1-2|NA|TRBV4-1
CASSYTSPGVSGYTF
>TRBJ2-3|NA|TRBV19
CASSNFLADTQYF
>TRBJ1-1|NA|TRBV27
CASSLSIRGIMNTEAFF
>TRBJ2-7|NA|TRBV28
CASRLDREYYYEQYF
>TRBJ1-2|NA|TRBV4-2
CASSQGAYASGGYTF
>TRBJ1-5|NA|TRBV4-2
CASSQEGGYGQPQHF
>TRBJ2-2|few|TRBV18
CASSPSALTGLTGELFF
>TRBJ1-1|once|TRBV6-1
CASSARQGAGTEAFF
>TRBJ1-3|few|TRBV19
CASSVGAQLHSGNTIYF
>TRBJ2-5|NA|TRBV6-1
CASSFGQGYQETQYF
>TRBJ1-1|once|TRBV7-2
CASSFEALMNTEAFF
>TRBJ2-5|NA|TRBV6-5
CASSYSGGGGETQYF
>TRBJ1-6|NA|TRBV28
CASNLGGIPLHF
>TRBJ2-2|NA|TRBV5-4
CASSLVSTGELFF
>TRBJ1-5|NA|TRBV6-1
CASSNGGVQPQHF
>TRBJ1-3|NA|TRBV5-8
CASRVSSGNTIYF
>TRBJ1-2|NA|TRBV12-5
CASGLVQYKLPSYGYTF
>TRBJ1-1|NA|TRBV27
CASSPSMMGQGYTEAFF